This TCR beta chain was identified in a study of OX40 agonist ivuxolimab in advanced cancers. Turning to the study itself: It was ivuxolimab, an agonistic anti-OX40 (CD134) antibody, that patients were treated with.

Only in-frame clones appear in the TCRdb table, and some are missing; sequencing was by immunoSEQ multiplex PCR. The sample has 70,000 or so clones, about three quarters seen once. People who had autoimmune disease history or systemic immunosuppression were excluded. Blood got drawn at baseline, again on cycle 4 day 1, and then on cycle 7 day 1. Trimming at V came to 3 bases and at J to 3 bases, leaving 6 bases not matched to a gene. Per the germline V gene, CDR1 is SNHLY and CDR2 is FYNNEI. The CDR3 spans 16 residues. The chain joins TRBV2 to TRBJ1-4; 8 bases line up with TRBD1. This sequence originates from an adult with an advanced solid tumor such as melanoma, head and neck, liver or kidney cancer. Sequenced here: CD4+ or CD8+ T cells sorted from blood, sampled in a trial of the OX40 agonist ivuxolimab. The CDR3 DNA follows: TGTGCCAGCAGTGACAGCAGGGGGCTGGCTAATGAAAAACTGTTTTTT. Amino acid sequence: CASSDSRGLANEKLFF.